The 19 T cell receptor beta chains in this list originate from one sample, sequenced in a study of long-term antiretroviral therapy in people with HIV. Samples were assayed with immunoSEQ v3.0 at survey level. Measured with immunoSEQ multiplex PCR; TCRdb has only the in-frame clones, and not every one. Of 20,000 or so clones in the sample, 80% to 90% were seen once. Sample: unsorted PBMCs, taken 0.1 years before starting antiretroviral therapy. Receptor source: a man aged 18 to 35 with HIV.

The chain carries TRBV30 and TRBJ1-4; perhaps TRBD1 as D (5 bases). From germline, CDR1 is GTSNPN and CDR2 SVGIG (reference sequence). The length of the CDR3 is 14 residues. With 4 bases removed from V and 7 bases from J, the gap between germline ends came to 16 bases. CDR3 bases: TGTGCCTGGACCGGGACCCAGGGTAGTGAAAAACTGTTTTTT. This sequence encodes CAWTGTQGSEKLFF.

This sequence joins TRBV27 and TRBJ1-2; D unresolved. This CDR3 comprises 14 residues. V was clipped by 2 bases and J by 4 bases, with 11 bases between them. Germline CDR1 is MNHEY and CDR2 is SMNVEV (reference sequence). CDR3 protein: CASSLRKTGYGYTF. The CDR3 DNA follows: TGTGCCAGCAGTTTAAGGAAAACGGGCTATGGCTACACCTTC.

CDR3 sequence (DNA): TGTGCCAGCAGTATCGACCCGACGGGCACCGGGGAGCTGTTTTTT. Translating it yields CASSIDPTGTGELFF. This chain joins TRBV6-5 and TRBJ2-2, with no clear D. CDR1 and CDR2 (germline): MNHEY, SVGAGI. V was clipped by 5 bases and J by 4 bases, with 14 bases between them. CDR3 size: 15 residues.

CDR3 residues: CASSQVVKGDPSGYTF. As DNA, the CDR3 is TGTGCCAGCAGCCAAGTTGTAAAGGGGGACCCCTCGGGCTACACCTTC. The chain employs TRBV4-2 and TRBJ1-2; possible D gene TRBD1, 6 bases. CDR3 length equals 16 residues. CDR1 is LGHNA and CDR2 is YNFKEQ in the germline V gene. V was clipped by 1 base and J by 8 bases, with 20 bases between them.

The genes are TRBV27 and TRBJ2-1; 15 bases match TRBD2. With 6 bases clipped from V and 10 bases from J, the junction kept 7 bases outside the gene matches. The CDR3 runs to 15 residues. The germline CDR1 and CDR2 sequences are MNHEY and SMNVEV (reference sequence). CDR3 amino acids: CASRPGLAGGREQFF. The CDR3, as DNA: TGTGCCAGCAGGCCGGGACTAGCGGGAGGTAGGGAGCAGTTCTTC.

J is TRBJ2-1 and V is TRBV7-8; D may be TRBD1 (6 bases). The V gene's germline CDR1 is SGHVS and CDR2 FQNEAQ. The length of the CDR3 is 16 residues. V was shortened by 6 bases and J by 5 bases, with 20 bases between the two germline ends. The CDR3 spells CASSPFRGRRDNEQFF. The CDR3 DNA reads TGTGCCAGCAGTCCCTTTAGGGGGAGAAGGGACAATGAGCAGTTCTTC.

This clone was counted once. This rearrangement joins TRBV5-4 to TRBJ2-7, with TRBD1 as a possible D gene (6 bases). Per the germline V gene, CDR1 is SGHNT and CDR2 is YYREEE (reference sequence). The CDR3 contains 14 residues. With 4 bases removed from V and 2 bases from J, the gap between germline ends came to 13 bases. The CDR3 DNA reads TGTGCCAGCAGCAGCGACAGGCTGACCTACGAGCAGTACTTC. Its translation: CASSSDRLTYEQYF.

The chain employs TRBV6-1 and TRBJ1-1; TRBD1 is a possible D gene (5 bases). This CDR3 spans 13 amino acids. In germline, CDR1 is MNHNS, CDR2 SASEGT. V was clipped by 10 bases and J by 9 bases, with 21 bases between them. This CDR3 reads CATGEGDGSKAFF. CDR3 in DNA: TGTGCCACCGGGGAAGGGGACGGTTCGAAAGCTTTCTTT.

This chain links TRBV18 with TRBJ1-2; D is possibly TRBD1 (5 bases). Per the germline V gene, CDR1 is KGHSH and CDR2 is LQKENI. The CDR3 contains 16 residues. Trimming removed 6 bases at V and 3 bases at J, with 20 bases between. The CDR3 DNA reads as TGTGCCAGCTCGCCGTTTCAAGACAGAAAATACTATGGCTACACCTTC. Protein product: CASSPFQDRKYYGYTF.

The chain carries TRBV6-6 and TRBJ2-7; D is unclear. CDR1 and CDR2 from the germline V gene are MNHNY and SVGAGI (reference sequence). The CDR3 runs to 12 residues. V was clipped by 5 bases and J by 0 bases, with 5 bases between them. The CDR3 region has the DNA TGTGCCAGCAGTCTGAGCTCCTACGAGCAGTACTTC. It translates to CASSLSSYEQYF.

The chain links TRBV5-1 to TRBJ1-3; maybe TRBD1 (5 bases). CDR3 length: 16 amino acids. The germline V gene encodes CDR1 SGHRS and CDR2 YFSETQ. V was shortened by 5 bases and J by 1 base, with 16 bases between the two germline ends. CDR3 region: CASRRWDQGSGNTIYF. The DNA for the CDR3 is TGCGCCAGCAGACGTTGGGACCAGGGTTCTGGAAACACCATATATTTT.

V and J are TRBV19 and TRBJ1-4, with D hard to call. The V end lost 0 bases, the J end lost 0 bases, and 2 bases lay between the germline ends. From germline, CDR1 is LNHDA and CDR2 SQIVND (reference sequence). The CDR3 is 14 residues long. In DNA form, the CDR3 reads TGTGCCAGTAGTATAGACGCAACTAATGAAAAACTGTTTTTT. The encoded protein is CASSIDATNEKLFF.

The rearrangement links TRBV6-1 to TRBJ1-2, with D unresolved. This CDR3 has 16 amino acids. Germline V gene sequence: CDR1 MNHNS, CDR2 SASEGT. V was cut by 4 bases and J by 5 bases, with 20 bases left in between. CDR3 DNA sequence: TGTGCCAGCAGTGCCCCTTGGCAGGCCGAGATTTATGGCTACACCTTC. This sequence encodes CASSAPWQAEIYGYTF.

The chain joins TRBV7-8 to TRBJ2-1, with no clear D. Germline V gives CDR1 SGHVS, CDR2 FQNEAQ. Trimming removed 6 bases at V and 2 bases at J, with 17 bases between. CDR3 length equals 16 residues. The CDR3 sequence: CASSSTWRLTYNEQFF. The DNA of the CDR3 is TGTGCCAGCAGTTCAACGTGGCGTCTTACCTACAATGAGCAGTTCTTC.

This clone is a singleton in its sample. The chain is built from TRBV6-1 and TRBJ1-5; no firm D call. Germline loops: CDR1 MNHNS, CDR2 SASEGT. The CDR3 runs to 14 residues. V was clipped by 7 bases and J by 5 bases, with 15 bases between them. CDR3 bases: TGTGCCAGCAAACCGACGGTTAAGGATCAGCCCCAGCATTTT. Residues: CASKPTVKDQPQHF.

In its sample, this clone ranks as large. CDR3 DNA sequence: TGTGCCAGCAGCGTCGGACTAAACTACGAGCAGTACTTC. Its translation: CASSVGLNYEQYF. The genes are TRBV28 and TRBJ2-7; possible D gene TRBD2, 6 bases. Between the trimmed V and J ends, which lost 6 bases and 3 bases, there was a span of 12 bases. The V gene's germline CDR1 is MDHEN and CDR2 SYDVKM. The CDR3 is 13 residues long. The full variable domain, rest sourced from reference TRBV28 and TRBJ2-7, is DVKVTQSSRYLVKRTGEKVFLECVQDMDHENMFWYRQDPGLGLRLIYFSYDVKMKEKGDIPEGYSVSREKKERFSLILESASTNQTSMYLCASSVGLNYEQYFGPGTRLTVT.

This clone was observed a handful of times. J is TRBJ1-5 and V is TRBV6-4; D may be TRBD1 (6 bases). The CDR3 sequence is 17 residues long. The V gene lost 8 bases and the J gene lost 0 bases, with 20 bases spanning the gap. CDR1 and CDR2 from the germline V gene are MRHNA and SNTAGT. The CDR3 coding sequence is TGTGCCAGCCGGAACAGAAATAGGGGGGATAGCAATCAGCCCCAGCATTTT. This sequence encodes CASRNRNRGDSNQPQHF.

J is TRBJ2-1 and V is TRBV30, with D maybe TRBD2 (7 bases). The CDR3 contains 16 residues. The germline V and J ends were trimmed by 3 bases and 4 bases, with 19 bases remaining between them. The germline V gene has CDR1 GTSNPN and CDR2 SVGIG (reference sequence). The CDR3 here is CAWSWRGLERYNEQFF. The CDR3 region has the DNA TGTGCCTGGAGCTGGCGGGGGCTCGAAAGGTACAATGAGCAGTTCTTC.

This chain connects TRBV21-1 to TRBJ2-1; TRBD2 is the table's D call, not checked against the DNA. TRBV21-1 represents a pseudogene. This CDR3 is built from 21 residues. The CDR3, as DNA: TGTGCCAGCAGCAAAGCGGCCCCGGGACTAGCGGGACCTCTAACCCCCGGTGAGCAGTTCTTC. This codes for CASSKAAPGLAGPLTPGEQFF.